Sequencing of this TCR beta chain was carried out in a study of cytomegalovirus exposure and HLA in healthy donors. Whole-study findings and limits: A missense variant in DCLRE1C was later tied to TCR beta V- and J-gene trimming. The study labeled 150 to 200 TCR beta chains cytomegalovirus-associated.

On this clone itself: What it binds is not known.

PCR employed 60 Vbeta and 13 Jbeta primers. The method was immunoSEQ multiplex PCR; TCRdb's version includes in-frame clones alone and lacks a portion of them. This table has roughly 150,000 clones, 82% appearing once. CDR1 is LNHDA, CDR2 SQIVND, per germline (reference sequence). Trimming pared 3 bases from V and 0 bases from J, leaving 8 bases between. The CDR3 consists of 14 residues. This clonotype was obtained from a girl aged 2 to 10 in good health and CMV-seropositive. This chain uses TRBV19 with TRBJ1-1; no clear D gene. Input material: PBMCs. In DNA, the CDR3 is TGTGCCAGTAGTATCGGACTCATGAACACTGAAGCTTTCTTT. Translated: CASSIGLMNTEAFF.